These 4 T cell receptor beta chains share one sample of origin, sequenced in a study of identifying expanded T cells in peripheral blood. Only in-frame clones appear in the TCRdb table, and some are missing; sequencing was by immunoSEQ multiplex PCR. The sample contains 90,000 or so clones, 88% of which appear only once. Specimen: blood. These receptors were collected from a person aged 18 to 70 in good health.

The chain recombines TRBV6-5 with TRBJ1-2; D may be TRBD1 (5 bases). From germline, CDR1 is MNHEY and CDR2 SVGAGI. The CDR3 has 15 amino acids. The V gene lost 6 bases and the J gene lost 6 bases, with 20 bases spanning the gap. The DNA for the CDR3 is TGTGCCAGCAGCCCCTGGGGGAGCTCTCTCGATGGCTACACCTTC. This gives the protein CASSPWGSSLDGYTF.

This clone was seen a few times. Written as DNA, the CDR3 is TGTGCCAGCACCCCTATGGTCTGGGAGGGGGCGCCGACTGAAGCTTTCTTT. The encoded protein is CASTPMVWEGAPTEAFF. This chain connects TRBV7-8 to TRBJ1-1; 7 positions agree with TRBD1. Germline assignment: CDR1 SGHVS and CDR2 FQNEAQ. The CDR3 has 17 residues. J gave up 5 bases and V 7 bases, and 19 bases lay outside the gene matches.

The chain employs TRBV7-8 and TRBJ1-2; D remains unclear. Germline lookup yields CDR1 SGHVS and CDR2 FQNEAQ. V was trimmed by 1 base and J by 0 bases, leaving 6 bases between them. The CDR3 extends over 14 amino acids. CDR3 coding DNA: TGTGCCAGCAGCTTAGGAGACCCTAACTATGGCTACACCTTC. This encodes CASSLGDPNYGYTF.

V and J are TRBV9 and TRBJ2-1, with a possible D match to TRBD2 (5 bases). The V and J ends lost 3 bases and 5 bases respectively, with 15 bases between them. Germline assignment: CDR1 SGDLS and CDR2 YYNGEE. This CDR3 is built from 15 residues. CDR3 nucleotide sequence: TGTGCCAGCAGCGCGTCCGGGGAGCAAAACAATGAGCAGTTCTTC. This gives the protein CASSASGEQNNEQFF.